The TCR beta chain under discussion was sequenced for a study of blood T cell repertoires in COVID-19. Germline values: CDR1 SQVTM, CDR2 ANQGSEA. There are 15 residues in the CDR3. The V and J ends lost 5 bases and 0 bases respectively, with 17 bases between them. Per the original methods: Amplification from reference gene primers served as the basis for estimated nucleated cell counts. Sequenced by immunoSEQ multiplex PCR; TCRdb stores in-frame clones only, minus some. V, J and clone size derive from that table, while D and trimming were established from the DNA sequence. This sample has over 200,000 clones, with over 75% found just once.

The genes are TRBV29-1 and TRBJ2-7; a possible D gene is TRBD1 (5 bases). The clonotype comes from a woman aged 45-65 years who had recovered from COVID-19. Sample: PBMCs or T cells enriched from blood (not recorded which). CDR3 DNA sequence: TGCAGCGTTTGGCAGGGAATGGCTGGCTCCTACGAGCAGTACTTC. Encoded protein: CSVWQGMAGSYEQYF.